The 19 T cell receptor beta chains presented below share a single source sample, sequenced in a study of patients and donors after allogeneic stem cell transplantation. Using its own MiXCR run on the RT-PCR reads, TCRdb lists one record per CDR3 protein. The sample carries 100,000 to 120,000 distinct CDR3 sequences, 35% recorded once. The sequenced material came from blood, either unsorted or a sorted T cell fraction (not recorded which). The receptors stem from a human donor who was either an allogeneic HSCT recipient or a stem cell or donor lymphocyte infusion donor (not recorded which). It is not recorded whose cells these are; they may come from a transplant donor.

J is TRBJ1-2 and V is TRBV18; D is perhaps TRBD1 (6 bases). The CDR3 spans 17 residues. The germline CDR1 and CDR2 sequences are KGHSH and LQKENI. V lost 5 bases and J lost 4, with 23 bases in between. The CDR3 coding sequence is TGTGCCAGCTCATCACTAGTACCCGGGACGGACAGCTATGGCTACACCTTC. It is translated as CASSSLVPGTDSYGYTF.

This clonotype has a handful of counts. This chain links TRBV7-3 with TRBJ2-1, with 7 nucleotides matching TRBD2. Germline V gene lookup returns CDR1 SGHTA and CDR2 FQGTGA. V was clipped by 3 bases and J by 4 bases; unmatched bases: 6. This CDR3 spans 15 amino acids. This chain's CDR3 is CASSLGGRGYNEQFF. The DNA for the CDR3 is TGTGCCAGCAGCTTGGGTGGGAGGGGTTACAATGAGCAGTTCTTC.

This chain links TRBV5-1 with TRBJ2-7; D may be TRBD2 (6 bases). Per the germline V gene, CDR1 is SGHRS and CDR2 is YFSETQ. V was trimmed by 4 bases and J by 3 bases, leaving 14 bases between them. The CDR3 is 14 residues long. The DNA for the CDR3 is TGCGCCAGCAGCCTTGGAGGGGCCCTCTACGAGCAGTACTTC. This sequence encodes CASSLGGALYEQYF.

This clonotype was detected only a few times. The rearrangement links TRBV5-1 to TRBJ2-6, with unresolved D. The CDR3 runs to 14 residues. The V gene lost 4 bases and the J gene lost 2 bases, with 7 bases spanning the gap. Germline V CDR1 and CDR2: SGHRS, YFSETQ. CDR3 nucleotides: TGCGCCAGCAGCCTAATGCCTGGGGCCAACGTCCTGACTTTC. Its protein product is CASSLMPGANVLTF.

This chain joins TRBV4-3 and TRBJ2-2, with D perhaps matching TRBD2 (6 bases). CDR1 is LGHNA, CDR2 YSLEER, per germline. Deletions cut 4 bases from V and 3 bases from J, with 12 bases between. The length of the CDR3 is 15 residues. The CDR3 DNA reads TGCGCCAGCAGCCGCGGACTATCCTACACCGGGGAGCTGTTTTTT. The encoded protein is CASSRGLSYTGELFF.

The chain couples TRBV20-1 to TRBJ1-1; D unclear. V was trimmed by 6 bases and J by 1 base, leaving 12 bases between them. The germline V gene has CDR1 DFQATT and CDR2 SNEGSKA (reference sequence). This CDR3 is 13 amino acids long. In DNA form, the CDR3 reads TGCAGTGCACACCATCGGGGGAACACTGAAGCTTTCTTT. Translating gives CSAHHRGNTEAFF.

At least ten counts were recorded for this clonotype. The chain has TRBV10-3 and TRBJ2-7; D not certain. CDR1 and CDR2 (germline): ENHRY, SYGVKD. The CDR3 is made up of 14 amino acids. Trimming pared 0 bases from V and 4 bases from J, leaving 10 bases between. The CDR3 is CAISESSMGYEQYF. In DNA form, the CDR3 reads TGTGCCATCAGTGAGTCCTCAATGGGATACGAGCAGTACTTC.

The chain links TRBV7-3 to TRBJ1-2; 8 bases are shared with TRBD1. The CDR3 extends over 14 amino acids. With V trimmed by 5 bases and J by 2 bases, 4 bases remained unmatched. The germline CDR1 and CDR2 sequences are SGHTA and FQGTGA. The CDR3 nucleotides read TGTGCCAGCAGCCCGGGACAGGCAAACTATGGCTACACCTTC. This gives the protein CASSPGQANYGYTF.

The rearrangement links TRBV20-1 to TRBJ2-1; 13 positions agree with TRBD2. V shed 2 bases, J shed 1 base, and the junction held 2 bases outside the gene matches. The CDR3 contains 16 residues. Germline assignment: CDR1 DFQATT and CDR2 SNEGSKA (reference sequence). CDR3 amino acids: CSARTLAGGSYNEQFF. In DNA form, the CDR3 reads TGCAGTGCTAGAACACTAGCGGGAGGGTCCTACAATGAGCAGTTCTTC.

This clonotype was picked up a small number of times. V gene TRBV21-1 combines with J gene TRBJ2-5; the table's D call of TRBD1 was not tested on the DNA. TRBV21-1 is marked as a pseudogene. CDR3 size: 17 residues. This CDR3 is CASSKEEATKGKETQYF. The CDR3 DNA reads as TGTGCCAGCAGCAAAGAGGAAGCGACGAAGGGGAAAGAGACCCAGTACTTC.

The chain recombines TRBV20-1 with TRBJ1-1, with a tentative D call TRBD1 (5 bases). The germline CDR1 and CDR2 sequences are DFQATT and SNEGSKA (reference sequence). The germline V and J ends were trimmed by 0 bases and 4 bases, with 12 bases remaining between them. The length of the CDR3 is 14 residues. The CDR3 DNA is TGCAGTGCTAGAGATTTGGGCAGGGCCACTGAAGCTTTCTTT. Its protein product is CSARDLGRATEAFF.

This clonotype has only a few counts. For the CDR3, the DNA is TGTGCCAGCAGTTATGAGTGCAGGGGGCCCTATGGCTACACCTTC. It encodes CASSYECRGPYGYTF. This rearrangement joins TRBV6-5 to TRBJ1-2, with 8 nucleotides matching TRBD1. The V gene end was trimmed by 3 bases and the J gene end by 4 bases; junction bases not matched to a gene: 7. The germline V gene encodes CDR1 MNHEY and CDR2 SVGAGI. The CDR3 has 15 residues.

The chain carries TRBV4-3 and TRBJ2-4; D unclear. The CDR3 loop spans 16 amino acids. The V gene lost 0 bases and the J gene lost 7 bases, with 16 bases spanning the gap. Per germline, CDR1 LGHNA and CDR2 YSLEER. As DNA, the CDR3 is TGCGCCAGCAGCCAAGAGTTATCCGGGTTTGAGAACATTCAGTACTTC. Translating it yields CASSQELSGFENIQYF.

This clonotype was seen only a few times. The rearrangement uses TRBV6-6 and TRBJ1-1; unclear D gene. Trimming shortened V by 1 base and J by 3 bases, and 12 bases separated the two germline ends. This CDR3 spans 15 amino acids. The germline CDR1 and CDR2 sequences are MNHNY and SVGAGI (reference sequence). The CDR3 is CASSYLGSLDTEAFF. CDR3 bases: TGTGCCAGCAGTTACTTGGGGTCGTTGGACACTGAAGCTTTCTTT.

V and J are TRBV27 and TRBJ2-7, with 9 bases lining up with TRBD2. This CDR3 has 18 residues. Germline V gene lookup returns CDR1 MNHEY and CDR2 SMNVEV (reference sequence). J was trimmed by 2 bases and V by 2 bases; bases with no gene match: 13. DNA of the CDR3: TGTGCCAGCAGTTTAGGCGCTAGCGGGAATCGTTCCCCCTACGAGCAGTACTTC. Translating gives CASSLGASGNRSPYEQYF.

The table lists this clonotype with a few counts. The genes are TRBV12-3 or TRBV12-4 and TRBJ1-5; a weak D match, TRBD1 (6 bases). The V end lost 5 bases, the J end lost 0 bases, and 11 bases lay between the germline ends. This CDR3 region has 15 residues. The CDR3 loop reads CASSRGQYSNQPQHF. The CDR3 DNA follows: TGTGCCAGCAGTCGAGGACAGTATAGCAATCAGCCCCAGCATTTT.

V is TRBV7-2 and J is TRBJ1-3; no definite D call. Germline assignment: CDR1 SGHTA and CDR2 FQGNSA. Trimming pared 1 base from V and 4 bases from J, leaving 11 bases between. This CDR3 comprises 15 residues. Written as DNA, the CDR3 is TGTGCCAGCAGCTTAGTGGCGGGAAGCGGAAACACCATATATTTT. Translation gives CASSLVAGSGNTIYF. Based on the CDR3 plus reference TRBV7-2 and TRBJ1-3, the full variable domain is GAGVSQSPSNKVTEKGKDVELRCDPISGHTALYWYRQSLGQGLEFLIYFQGNSAPDKSGLPSDRFSAERTGGSVSTLTIQRTQQEDSAVYLCASSLVAGSGNTIYFGEGSWLTVV.

This chain links TRBV7-9 with TRBJ1-1; possibly TRBD1 for D (6 bases). CDR1 SEHNR and CDR2 FQNEAQ come from the germline V gene (reference sequence). Trimming stripped 0 bases from V and 8 bases from J, with 16 bases between. The CDR3 length is 15 residues. The CDR3 here is CASSLAQGQRLEAFF. The CDR3, as DNA: TGTGCCAGCAGCTTAGCCCAGGGGCAACGTTTGGAAGCTTTCTTT.

The chain has TRBV7-2 and TRBJ2-1; D is perhaps TRBD2 (6 bases). Germline V gives CDR1 SGHTA, CDR2 FQGNSA. The CDR3 covers 14 residues. The V end lost 5 bases, the J end lost 8 bases, and 16 bases lay between the germline ends. CDR3 in DNA: TGTGCCAGCAGCCCCAGGGACTCTTGGGATGAGCAGTTCTTC. This encodes CASSPRDSWDEQFF.